This T cell receptor beta chain was captured by sequencing in a study of CD8+CD57+ T cells in acquired aplastic anemia. Study-level information: DNA from sorted CD4+ and CD8+ cells averaged around 3.5 ug.

Germline V gene sequence: CDR1 KGHDR, CDR2 SFDVKD. The CDR3 contains 12 residues. Trimming took off 2 bases at V and 7 bases at J, with 5 bases between the two ends. Genomic DNA acted as the template from which TCR beta VDJ combination and CDR3 sequence profiling were carried out. TCRdb reprocessed the reads via MiXCR and lists one record per CDR3 protein. The repertoire holds 160,000 or so distinct CDR3 sequences, with roughly 48% as singletons. Study results and limitations: Patients and controls shared approximately 30 CD8+ CDR3 sequences.

A few counts support this clonotype. Its antigen is as yet unknown. Sequencing involved patients with CD8+CD57+ cell expansion previously shown by flow cytometry. Diagnosis of severe acquired aplastic anemia applied to all patients. Patients had not yet gotten any therapy when their blood was taken for sampling. This receptor was taken from a human donor with aplastic anemia. The gene calls are TRBV24-1 and TRBJ2-1; D remains unclear. The sample comprised sorted CD4+, CD8+, or CD8+CD57+ T cells (not recorded which) from PBMCs. CDR3 sequence: CATSDSRNEQFF. CDR3 coding DNA: TGTGCCACCAGTGATTCGAGGAATGAGCAGTTCTTC.